A selection of T cell receptor beta chains follows, all from one sample in a study of T cells in Graves' hyperthyroidism and ophthalmopathy. TCRdb passed the multiplex PCR reads through MiXCR, listing each CDR3 protein once. The sample yields about 600,000 distinct CDR3 sequences, more than 14% seen once. Sequenced material: blood. The receptors come from a woman in her fifties or sixties with Graves' ophthalmopathy. Both conserved end residues are part of each CDR3. Fields, in order: J gene, clone size, D gene, V gene, CDR3 length, CDR3 protein, CDR3 DNA. A D gene is named only where the DNA matches it firmly. Rows give clone size only sometimes, using once, few, many, or a class for an expanded clone.

TRBJ2-2 | few | TRBD2 | TRBV29-1 | 15 | CSARGLAGATGELFF | TGCAGCGCTAGGGGACTAGCGGGAGCCACCGGGGAGCTGTTTTTT
TRBJ1-6 | many | NA | TRBV28 | 14 | CARLGPPYDSPLHF | TGTGCCAGATTGGGGCCTCCTTACGATTCACCCCTCCACTTT
TRBJ2-7 | many | TRBD1 | TRBV7-9 | 15 | CASSAHRDSPYEQYF | TGTGCCAGCAGCGCGCACCGGGACAGTCCCTACGAGCAGTACTTC
TRBJ1-5 | NA | TRBD1 | TRBV20-1 | 18 | CSARGYNPGQGAGQPQHF | TGCAGTGCTAGAGGATATAACCCGGGACAGGGGGCAGGTCAGCCCCAGCATTTT
TRBJ1-2 | few | NA | TRBV29-1 | 11 | CSVEQGGGYTF | TGCAGCGTTGAACAGGGTGGTGGCTACACCTTC
TRBJ2-3 | few | TRBD2 | TRBV20-1 | 15 | CSARKAGAGPDTQYF | TGCAGTGCTAGAAAAGCGGGAGCTGGGCCAGATACGCAGTATTTT
TRBJ1-5 | many | NA | TRBV6-1 | 13 | CASKADPNQPQHF | TGTGCCAGCAAGGCAGATCCCAATCAGCCCCAGCATTTT
TRBJ2-7 | many | TRBD1 | TRBV7-2 | 14 | CASTRQGLSYEQYF | TGTGCCAGCACCAGACAGGGGCTTTCCTACGAGCAGTACTTC
TRBJ2-1 | many | TRBD2 | TRBV11-2 | 16 | CASSLSPSGSSNEQFF | TGTGCCAGCAGCTTAAGTCCTAGCGGGAGCAGCAATGAGCAGTTCTTC
TRBJ2-7 | NA | TRBD2 | TRBV9 | 15 | CASSVGTSGIAEQYF | TGTGCCAGCAGCGTAGGGACTAGCGGGATTGCCGAGCAGTACTTC
TRBJ2-1 | few | NA | TRBV4-3 | 16 | CASSQDPSGGYNEQFF | TGCGCCAGCAGCCAAGATCCCAGTGGAGGCTACAATGAGCAGTTCTTC
TRBJ2-1 | NA | TRBD1 | TRBV10-3 | 14 | CAIRKDRSYNEQFF | TGTGCCATCAGGAAGGACAGGTCCTACAATGAGCAGTTCTTC
TRBJ2-5 | few | TRBD2 | TRBV4-3 | 15 | CASSQDVTSGETQYF | TGCGCCAGCAGCCAAGACGTGACTAGCGGGGAGACCCAGTACTTC
TRBJ2-7 | many | TRBD2 | TRBV7-2 | 15 | CASSFLGLAGYEQYF | TGTGCCAGCAGCTTCCTGGGACTAGCGGGATACGAGCAGTACTTC
TRBJ2-7 | many | NA | TRBV2 | 14 | CASSMTLSSYEQYF | TGTGCCAGCAGTATGACCCTTAGCTCCTACGAGCAGTACTTC
TRBJ2-5 | NA | TRBD1 | TRBV6-1 | 15 | CASRTSTGYQETQYF | TGTGCCAGCAGAACCTCGACAGGGTACCAAGAGACCCAGTACTTC
TRBJ2-1 | many | TRBD1 | TRBV7-9 | 16 | CASSLASGQGHNEQFF | TGTGCCAGCAGCTTAGCCTCGGGACAGGGGCACAATGAGCAGTTCTTC
TRBJ2-7 | many | NA | TRBV3-1 | 15 | CASSQGGGSSYEQYF | TGTGCCAGCAGCCAAGGTGGTGGCAGCTCCTACGAGCAGTACTTC
TRBJ2-7 | many | NA | TRBV28 | 16 | CASTPSVSRGPYEQYF | TGTGCCAGCACTCCCAGCGTTAGCAGGGGCCCCTACGAGCAGTACTTC
TRBJ2-1 | NA | TRBD2 | TRBV9 | 14 | CASNELAGVGEQFF | TGTGCCAGCAACGAGCTAGCGGGAGTTGGTGAGCAGTTCTTC
TRBJ1-1 | few | NA | TRBV7-2 | 16 | CASSPATGRLNTEAFF | TGTGCCAGCAGCCCGGCAACTGGACGATTGAACACTGAAGCTTTCTTT
TRBJ1-6 | few | NA | TRBV6-2/TRBV6-3 | 18 | CASSFLLRQAAIGSPLHF | TGTGCCAGCAGTTTCCTACTACGACAGGCGGCAATCGGATCACCCCTCCACTTT
TRBJ2-2 | many | NA | TRBV7-9 | 15 | CASSEYRANTGELFF | TGTGCCAGCAGCGAATACAGGGCGAACACCGGGGAGCTGTTTTTT
TRBJ2-7 | NA | TRBD1 | TRBV6-1 | 14 | CASSEDRGPYEQYF | TGTGCCAGCAGTGAAGACAGGGGACCCTACGAGCAGTACTTC
TRBJ2-3 | few | NA | TRBV11-2 | 17 | CASSLGSGGPSTDTQYF | TGTGCCAGCAGCTTAGGCTCTGGCGGACCTAGCACAGATACGCAGTATTTT
TRBJ2-1 | many | NA | TRBV11-2 | 13 | CASTEQWYNEQFF | TGTGCCAGTACAGAGCAGTGGTACAATGAGCAGTTCTTC
TRBJ2-6 | many | NA | TRBV2 | 15 | CASSRPRSGANVLTF | TGTGCCAGCAGTAGACCCCGCTCTGGGGCCAACGTCCTGACTTTC
TRBJ1-6 | few | NA | TRBV6-2/TRBV6-3 | 12 | CASRSVDSPLHF | TGTGCCAGCAGATCCGTAGATTCACCCCTCCACTTT
TRBJ1-1 | NA | NA | TRBV11-3 | 14 | CASTPRLGNTEAFF | TGTGCCAGCACCCCCCGGCTAGGGAACACTGAAGCTTTCTTT
TRBJ1-2 | many | NA | TRBV7-9 | 14 | CASSSYGIPLGYTF | TGTGCCAGCAGCTCGTACGGGATCCCTCTGGGCTACACCTTC
TRBJ2-1 | many | TRBD2 | TRBV9 | 15 | CASSPSGRFYNEQFF | TGTGCCAGCAGCCCCAGCGGGAGGTTTTACAATGAGCAGTTCTTC
TRBJ2-3 | NA | NA | TRBV6-2/TRBV6-3 | 15 | CASNLQGIGTDTQYF | TGTGCCAGCAACCTACAGGGTATCGGCACAGATACGCAGTATTTT
TRBJ2-5 | NA | NA | TRBV6-2/TRBV6-3 | 13 | CASSTVGEQTQYF | TGTGCCAGCAGTACCGTTGGGGAACAGACCCAGTACTTC
TRBJ2-1 | NA | TRBD2 | TRBV29-1 | 13 | CSVRGRAYNEQFF | TGCAGCGTTCGTGGGAGGGCCTACAATGAGCAGTTCTTC
TRBJ1-4 | many | NA | TRBV28 | 13 | CAARGGHNEKLFF | TGTGCGGCCCGCGGGGGGCACAATGAAAAACTGTTTTTT
TRBJ1-5 | few | NA | TRBV7-8 | 15 | CASSLGGGREQPQHF | TGTGCCAGCAGCTTGGGGGGGGGCAGGGAGCAGCCCCAGCATTTT
TRBJ1-4 | many | NA | TRBV28 | 15 | CASSPPGGSWEKLFF | TGTGCCAGCAGTCCTCCTGGGGGAAGTTGGGAAAAACTGTTTTTT
TRBJ2-7 | many | NA | TRBV10-3 | 12 | CAISAIGLEQYF | TGTGCCATCAGTGCAATAGGGTTGGAGCAGTACTTC
TRBJ2-3 | few | NA | TRBV19 | 15 | CASRMSHSSTDTQYF | TGTGCCAGTAGGATGAGTCATTCTAGCACAGATACGCAGTATTTT
TRBJ1-6 | once | NA | TRBV27 | 15 | CASSLYRQGNSPLHF | TGTGCCAGCAGTTTATACCGCCAGGGTAATTCACCCCTCCACTTT
TRBJ2-1 | NA | NA | TRBV27 | 14 | CASSHGGTNNEQFF | TGTGCCAGCAGCCACGGCGGGACAAACAATGAGCAGTTCTTC
TRBJ1-2 | NA | NA | TRBV18 | 12 | CASSPPGRNYTF | TGTGCCAGCTCACCACCGGGACGGAACTACACCTTC
TRBJ2-7 | many | TRBD2 | TRBV5-1 | 17 | CASSLRGAGGWAYEQYF | TGCGCCAGCAGCTTACGCGGAGCGGGAGGTTGGGCCTACGAGCAGTACTTC
TRBJ1-1 | few | NA | TRBV4-1 | 16 | CASSQGRGGSITEAFF | TGCGCCAGCAGCCAAGGAAGAGGGGGTTCAATCACTGAAGCTTTCTTT
TRBJ2-3 | many | NA | TRBV19 | 15 | CASSLAAASTDTQYF | TGTGCCAGCAGCTTAGCAGCGGCTAGCACAGATACGCAGTATTTT
TRBJ1-1 | many | NA | TRBV20-1 | 14 | CSANKGGDNTEAFF | TGCAGTGCCAATAAGGGAGGTGACAACACTGAAGCTTTCTTT
TRBJ2-2 | NA | NA | TRBV13 | 16 | CASSLELAVSTGELFF | TGTGCCAGCAGCTTAGAACTAGCTGTGAGCACCGGGGAGCTGTTTTTT
TRBJ1-5 | many | TRBD1 | TRBV28 | 16 | CASSSGTGYSNQPQHF | TGTGCCAGCAGTTCCGGGACAGGGTATAGCAATCAGCCCCAGCATTTT
TRBJ1-1 | NA | NA | TRBV6-2/TRBV6-3 | 17 | CASSSYRDLGRTTEAFF | TGTGCCAGCAGTTCCTACAGAGACCTGGGCAGGACCACTGAAGCTTTCTTT
TRBJ2-1 | NA | TRBD2 | TRBV5-1 | 16 | CASSLQPSGMTNEQFF | TGCGCCAGCAGCTTGCAGCCTAGCGGGATGACAAATGAGCAGTTCTTC
TRBJ2-3 | few | NA | TRBV7-3 | 14 | CASSSGTSSDTQYF | TGTGCCAGCAGCTCCGGGACTTCGAGCGATACGCAGTATTTT
TRBJ2-5 | NA | NA | TRBV5-6 | 16 | CASSLVGRGHKETQYF | TGTGCCAGCAGCTTGGTCGGCAGGGGACATAAAGAGACCCAGTACTTC
TRBJ1-6 | many | NA | TRBV20-1 | 15 | CSARVPGGDYSPLHF | TGCAGTGCTAGAGTCCCGGGGGGAGACTATTCACCCCTCCACTTT